This TCR beta chain was identified during a study of T cells in Graves' hyperthyroidism and ophthalmopathy. For the study at large: Before any treatment, at initial diagnosis, peripheral blood was collected.

The CDR3 is made up of 13 amino acids. J was trimmed by 8 bases and V by 6 bases; bases with no gene match: 12. Germline V CDR1 and CDR2: SQVTM, ANQGSEA. Study-level results: Blood also showed most of the thyroid clonotypes that were expanded above 0.001.

This clonotype came up many times. What it binds is not known. Clinical symptoms, serum thyroxine, TRAb, thyroid ultrasound and orbital computed tomography established diagnosis. RNA transcripts yielded amplified TCR beta CDR3 regions. Carried out on the TCR CDR3, a first-round RT-PCR used the HTBI primer set. TCRdb re-analysed the multiplex PCR reads in MiXCR, keeping a single row per CDR3 protein. The data show over 700,000 distinct CDR3 sequences, with approximately 40% seen just once and more than 25% held by the top ten. The sample was blood. The chain links TRBV29-1 to TRBJ1-2; the match to TRBD1 covers 7 bases. This clonotype was obtained from a woman aged 40 to 49 with Graves' hyperthyroidism. This CDR3 reads CSVQLNDRVGYTF. The CDR3 nucleotides are TGCAGCGTGCAACTAAATGACAGGGTGGGCTACACCTTC.